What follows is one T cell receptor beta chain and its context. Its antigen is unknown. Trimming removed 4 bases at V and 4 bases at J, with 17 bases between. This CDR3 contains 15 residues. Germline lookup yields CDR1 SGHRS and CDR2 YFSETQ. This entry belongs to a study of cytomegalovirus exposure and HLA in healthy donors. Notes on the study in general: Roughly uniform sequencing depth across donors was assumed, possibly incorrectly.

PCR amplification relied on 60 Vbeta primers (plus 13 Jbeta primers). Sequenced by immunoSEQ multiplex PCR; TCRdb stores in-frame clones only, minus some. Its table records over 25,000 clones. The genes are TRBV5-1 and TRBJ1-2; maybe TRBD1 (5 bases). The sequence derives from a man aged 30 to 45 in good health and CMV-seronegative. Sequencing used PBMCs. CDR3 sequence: CASSLKGDGGYGYTF. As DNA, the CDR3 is TGCGCCAGCAGCCTAAAGGGCGACGGGGGCTATGGCTACACCTTC.